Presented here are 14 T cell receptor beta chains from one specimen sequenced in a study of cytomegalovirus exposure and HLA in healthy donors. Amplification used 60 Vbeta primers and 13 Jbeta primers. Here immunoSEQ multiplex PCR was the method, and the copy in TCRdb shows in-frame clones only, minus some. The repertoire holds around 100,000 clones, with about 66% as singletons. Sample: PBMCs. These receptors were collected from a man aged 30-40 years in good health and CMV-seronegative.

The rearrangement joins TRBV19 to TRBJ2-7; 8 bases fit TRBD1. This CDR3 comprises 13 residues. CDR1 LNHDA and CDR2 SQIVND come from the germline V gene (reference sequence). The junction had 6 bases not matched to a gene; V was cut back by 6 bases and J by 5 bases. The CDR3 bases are TGTGCCAGTAGCGACAGGGGCAACAACGAGCAGTACTTC. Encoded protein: CASSDRGNNEQYF. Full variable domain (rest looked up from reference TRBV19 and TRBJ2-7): DGGITQSPKYLFRKEGQNVTLSCEQNLNHDAMYWYRQDPGQGLRLIYYSQIVNDFQKGDIAEGYSVSREKKESFPLTVTSAQKNPTAFYLCASSDRGNNEQYFGPGTRLTVT.

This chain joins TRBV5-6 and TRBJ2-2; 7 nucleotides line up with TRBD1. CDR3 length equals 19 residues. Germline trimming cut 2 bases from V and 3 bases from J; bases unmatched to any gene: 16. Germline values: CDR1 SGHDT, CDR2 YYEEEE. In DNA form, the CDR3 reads TGTGCCAGCAGCTTAGGGGGCCCCACGGGATCTTCGGACACCGGGGAGCTGTTTTTT. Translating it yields CASSLGGPTGSSDTGELFF.

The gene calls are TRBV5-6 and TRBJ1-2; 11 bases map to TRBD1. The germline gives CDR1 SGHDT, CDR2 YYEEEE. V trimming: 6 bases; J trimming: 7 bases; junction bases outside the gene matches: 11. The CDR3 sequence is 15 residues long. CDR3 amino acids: CASNREDRGRSGYTF. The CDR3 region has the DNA TGTGCCAGCAACCGAGAGGACAGGGGGCGTTCTGGCTACACCTTC.

CDR3 loop: CASSVGGGPNTEAFF. CDR3 DNA: TGTGCCAGCAGCGTAGGGGGAGGTCCGAACACTGAAGCTTTCTTT. The J gene is TRBJ1-1, the V gene TRBV11-3; D perhaps matches TRBD1 (6 bases). V dropped 5 bases and J dropped 1 base, with 14 bases sitting between them. CDR3 size: 15 residues. Per the germline V gene, CDR1 is SGHNT and CDR2 is YENEEA.

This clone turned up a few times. The CDR3 region has the DNA TGCGCCAGCAGCCAAGATCGGCGGATCTCCTATAATTCACCCCTCCACTTT. Translated, it gives CASSQDRRISYNSPLHF. The V call is TRBV4-3, the J call TRBJ1-6; no clear D gene. The CDR3 covers 17 residues. Germline CDR1 and CDR2: LGHNA and YSLEER. V shed 0 bases and J shed 0 bases, with 9 bases lying between them.

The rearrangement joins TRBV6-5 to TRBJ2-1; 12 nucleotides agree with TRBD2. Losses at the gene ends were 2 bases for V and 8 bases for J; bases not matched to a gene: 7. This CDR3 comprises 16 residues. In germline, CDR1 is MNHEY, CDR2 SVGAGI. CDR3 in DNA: TGTGCCAGCAGTTACCGACTAGCGGGGGCCGGGGATGAGCAGTTCTTC. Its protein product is CASSYRLAGAGDEQFF.

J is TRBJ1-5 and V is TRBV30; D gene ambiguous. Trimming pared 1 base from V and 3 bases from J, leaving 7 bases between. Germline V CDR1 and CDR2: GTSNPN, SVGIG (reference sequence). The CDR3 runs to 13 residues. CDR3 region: CAWSAETNQPQHF. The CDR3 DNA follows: TGTGCCTGGAGTGCGGAGACCAATCAGCCCCAGCATTTT.

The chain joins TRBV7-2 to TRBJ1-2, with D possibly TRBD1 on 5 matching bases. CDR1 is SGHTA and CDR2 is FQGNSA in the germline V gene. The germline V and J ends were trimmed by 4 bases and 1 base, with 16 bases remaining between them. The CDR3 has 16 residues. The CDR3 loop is CASSYPVGGVNYGYTF. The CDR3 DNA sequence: TGTGCCAGCAGCTACCCTGTAGGAGGGGTTAACTATGGCTACACCTTC.

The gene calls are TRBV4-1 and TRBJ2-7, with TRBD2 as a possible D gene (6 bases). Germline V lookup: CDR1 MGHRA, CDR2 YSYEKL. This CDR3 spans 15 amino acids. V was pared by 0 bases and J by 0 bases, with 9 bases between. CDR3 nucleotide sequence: TGCGCCAGCAGCCAAGAGGCCGGGAGCTCCTACGAGCAGTACTTC. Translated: CASSQEAGSSYEQYF.

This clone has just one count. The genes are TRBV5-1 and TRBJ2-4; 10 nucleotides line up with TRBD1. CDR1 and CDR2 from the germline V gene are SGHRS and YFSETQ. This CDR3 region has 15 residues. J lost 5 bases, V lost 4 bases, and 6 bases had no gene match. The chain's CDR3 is CASSTTGGSQNIQYF. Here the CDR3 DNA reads TGCGCCAGCAGCACGACAGGGGGCAGTCAAAACATTCAGTACTTC.

CDR3 in amino acids: CASSEGRQGMWTF. Written as DNA, the CDR3 is TGTGCCAGCAGTGAAGGAAGACAGGGGATGTGGACCTTC. The chain couples TRBV2 to TRBJ1-2; 8 bases match TRBD1. Germline V CDR1 and CDR2: SNHLY, FYNNEI. Trimming cost V 1 base and J 14 bases; bases outside gene matches: 9. The CDR3 loop spans 13 amino acids.

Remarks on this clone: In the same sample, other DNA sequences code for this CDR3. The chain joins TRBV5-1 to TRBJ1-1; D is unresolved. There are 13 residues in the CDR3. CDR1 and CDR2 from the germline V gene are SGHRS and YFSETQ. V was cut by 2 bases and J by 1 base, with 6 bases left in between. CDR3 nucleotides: TGCGCCAGCAGCTTTGGGCAGAACACTGAAGCTTTCTTT. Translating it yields CASSFGQNTEAFF.

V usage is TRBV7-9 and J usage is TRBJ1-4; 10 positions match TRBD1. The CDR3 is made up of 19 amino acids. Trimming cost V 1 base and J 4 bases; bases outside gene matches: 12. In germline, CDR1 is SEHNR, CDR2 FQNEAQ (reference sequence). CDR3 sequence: CASSLVWGQGSNGNEKLFF. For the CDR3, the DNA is TGTGCCAGCAGCTTAGTATGGGGACAGGGGAGCAATGGTAATGAAAAACTGTTTTTT.

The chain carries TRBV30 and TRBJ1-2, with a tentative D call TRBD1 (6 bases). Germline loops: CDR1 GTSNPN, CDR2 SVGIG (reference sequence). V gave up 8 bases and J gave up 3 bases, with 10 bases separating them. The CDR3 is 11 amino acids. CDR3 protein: CALQGYYGYTF. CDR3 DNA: TGTGCCCTACAGGGTTACTATGGCTACACCTTC.